The next 18 T cell receptor beta chains were all read from a single sample in a study of shared T cell receptors in the human thymus. Using immunoSEQ multiplex PCR, the repertoire was profiled, and TCRdb retains in-frame clones only, with some absent. Of 700,000 or so clones listed, approximately 85% are singletons. These data were also filed under a second study, of human thymus T cells.

The sequencing sample was made of thymocytes. The receptors shown here come from a girl under three years old with a congenital heart defect.

The CDR3 nucleotides are TGTGCTAGTGGTTTGGAGCAGGGTGAGACCCAGTACTTC. As protein: CASGLEQGETQYF. The gene calls are TRBV12-5 and TRBJ2-5; TRBD1 might be the D (5 bases). Per germline, CDR1 LGHNT and CDR2 FRNRAP. This CDR3 has 13 residues. V lost 1 base to trimming and J lost 5 bases, with 8 bases between them.

The CDR3 region is CASSIQGGDTEAFF. DNA of the CDR3: TGTGCCAGCAGTATACAGGGAGGGGACACTGAAGCTTTCTTT. The chain couples TRBV16 to TRBJ1-1; D is perhaps TRBD1 (6 bases). In germline, CDR1 is KGHSY, CDR2 FQNENV. The CDR3 is 14 residues long. V dropped 6 bases and J dropped 3 bases, with 14 bases sitting between them.

In this sample, this clone turned up a few times. The V and J genes are TRBV6-6 and TRBJ2-3, with 10 bases that match TRBD2. The CDR3 sequence is 15 residues long. Per the germline V gene, CDR1 is MNHNY and CDR2 is SVGAGI (reference sequence). V gave up 2 bases and J gave up 11 bases; unmatched junction bases: 10. CDR3 in DNA: TGTGCCAGCAGTTACCCCAGCGGGGGGGAAGGGGTGCAGTATTTT. Its translation: CASSYPSGGEGVQYF.

This chain uses TRBV25-1 with TRBJ2-3; 7 nucleotides line up with TRBD2. The CDR3 is made up of 18 amino acids. V was clipped by 1 base and J by 0 bases; unmatched bases: 10. Per the germline V gene, CDR1 is MGHDK and CDR2 is SYGVNS. CDR3 DNA: TGTGCCAGCAGTGAATTCCACTTGGCGGGAGCTAGCACAGATACGCAGTATTTT. This translates into CASSEFHLAGASTDTQYF.

This clone has just one count. The rearrangement joins TRBV9 to TRBJ2-2, with 16 bases that match TRBD2. Germline CDR1 reads SGDLS; CDR2 reads YYNGEE. J gave up 0 bases and V 0 bases, and 5 bases lay outside the gene matches. CDR3 length: 20 amino acids. CDR3 protein: CASSVAGTSGGASNTGELFF. CDR3 coding DNA: TGTGCCAGCAGCGTAGCCGGGACTAGCGGGGGGGCATCGAACACCGGGGAGCTGTTTTTT.

This clone turned up a few times. This rearrangement joins TRBV12-5 to TRBJ2-2, with D possibly being TRBD1 (6 bases). The germline gives CDR1 LGHNT, CDR2 FRNRAP. This CDR3 region has 14 residues. V lost 6 bases, J lost 6 bases, and 14 bases lay in between. The CDR3 bases are TGTGCTAGTGGACAGGGATGGTTACCCGGGGAGCTGTTTTTT. As protein: CASGQGWLPGELFF.

The gene calls are TRBV9 and TRBJ1-2, with 7 bases lining up with TRBD1. V shed 3 bases and J 5 bases; nucleotides not matched to a gene: 4. The CDR3 runs 13 residues. In germline, CDR1 is SGDLS, CDR2 YYNGEE. The CDR3 DNA follows: TGTGCCAGCAGCGCGACAGGGAGATATGGCTACACCTTC. It yields the protein CASSATGRYGYTF.

The chain carries TRBV4-1 and TRBJ2-3; D may be TRBD1 (5 bases). The CDR3 spans 16 residues. Between the trimmed V and J ends, which lost 0 bases and 6 bases, there was a span of 16 bases. CDR1 and CDR2 (germline): MGHRA, YSYEKL. CDR3 in DNA: TGCGCCAGCAGCCAAGATAGTAAGTCCTCAGGGGATACGCAGTATTTT. This translates into CASSQDSKSSGDTQYF.

J is TRBJ2-1 and V is TRBV11-3; D is possibly TRBD1 (6 bases). Germline V gene sequence: CDR1 SGHNT, CDR2 YENEEA. Trimming stripped 4 bases from V and 2 bases from J, with 15 bases between. This CDR3 region has 16 residues. The CDR3 nucleotides are TGTGCCAGCAGCTCATACAGGGATTCTCCCTACAATGAGCAGTTCTTC. This translates into CASSSYRDSPYNEQFF. The full variable domain, completed using reference TRBV11-3 and TRBJ2-1, is EAGVVQSPRYKIIEKKQPVAFWCNPISGHNTLYWYLQNLGQGPELLIRYENEEAVDDSQLPKDRFSAERLKGVDSTLKIQPAELGDSAVYLCASSSYRDSPYNEQFFGPGTRLTVL.

This sequence joins TRBV4-3 and TRBJ2-1; 8 bases are shared with TRBD2. This CDR3 is 15 amino acids long. With 1 base clipped from V and 9 bases from J, the junction kept 8 bases outside the gene matches. Looked up from germline, CDR1 is LGHNA and CDR2 is YSLEER. The CDR3 protein is CASSQGDGGAPEQFF. The DNA for the CDR3 is TGCGCCAGCAGCCAAGGGGACGGGGGGGCCCCTGAGCAGTTCTTC.

The gene calls are TRBV6-5 and TRBJ1-2; no reliable D call. Germline V gene lookup returns CDR1 MNHEY and CDR2 SVGAGI. This CDR3 has 14 amino acids. With 2 bases removed from V and 2 bases from J, the gap between germline ends came to 9 bases. The CDR3 loop reads CASSYGPRNYGYTF. The CDR3 region has the DNA TGTGCCAGCAGTTACGGGCCAAGGAACTATGGCTACACCTTC.

The chain recombines TRBV5-5 with TRBJ1-6; no clear D gene. Germline loops: CDR1 SGHKS, CDR2 YYEKEE (reference sequence). V lost 2 bases to trimming and J lost 9 bases, with 12 bases between them. The CDR3 covers 14 residues. CDR3 sequence (DNA): TGTGCCAGCAGCTTCTCGGGGTGGGGTTCACCCCTCCACTTT. Its translation: CASSFSGWGSPLHF.

The V gene is TRBV7-9, the J gene TRBJ1-4; D possibly corresponds to TRBD1 (6 bases). The length of the CDR3 is 15 residues. Germline V CDR1 and CDR2: SEHNR, FQNEAQ (reference sequence). With 0 bases removed from V and 6 bases from J, the gap between germline ends came to 11 bases. The CDR3 here is CASSLADSWDEKLFF. In DNA form, the CDR3 reads TGTGCCAGCAGCTTAGCGGACAGCTGGGATGAAAAACTGTTTTTT.

The J gene is TRBJ2-5, the V gene TRBV5-1; TRBD2 might be the D (7 bases). This CDR3 is 18 amino acids long. Germline V CDR1 and CDR2: SGHRS, YFSETQ. V was cut by 0 bases and J by 2 bases, with 20 bases left in between. CDR3 bases: TGCGCCAGCAGCTTGGAAAGGGGGGGTCAGAAACAACAAGAGACCCAGTACTTC. Translating it yields CASSLERGGQKQQETQYF.

The chain recombines TRBV6-1 with TRBJ1-5; the D gene is possibly TRBD1 (5 bases). CDR1 is MNHNS, CDR2 SASEGT, per germline. The V end lost 1 base, the J end lost 0 bases, and 16 bases lay between the germline ends. The CDR3 consists of 18 residues. CDR3 DNA: TGTGCCAGCAGTGAAGGAGGGACTGGGGGATATAGCAATCAGCCCCAGCATTTT. Its protein is CASSEGGTGGYSNQPQHF.

The chain combines TRBV4-1 with TRBJ1-1, with D perhaps matching TRBD1 (6 bases). Germline CDR1 MGHRA, CDR2 YSYEKL. This CDR3 region has 16 residues. V was pared by 1 base and J by 1 base, with 13 bases between. Written as DNA, the CDR3 is TGCGCCAGCAGCCAAGGGGGGGGCGAGAAGAACACTGAAGCTTTCTTT. Protein sequence: CASSQGGGEKNTEAFF.

The chain is built from TRBV7-9 and TRBJ2-7; 13 nucleotides align to TRBD2. CDR1 SEHNR and CDR2 FQNEAQ come from the germline V gene (reference sequence). This CDR3 is built from 17 residues. J lost 4 bases, V lost 7 bases, and 13 bases had no gene match. The chain's CDR3 is CASTFGGGLAGLYEQYF. The CDR3 nucleotides are TGTGCCAGCACCTTCGGCGGGGGACTAGCGGGGCTTTACGAGCAGTACTTC.

This chain links TRBV4-1 with TRBJ2-3, with D possibly TRBD2 on 5 matching bases. The germline V gene has CDR1 MGHRA and CDR2 YSYEKL. V shed 3 bases and J shed 11 bases, with 24 bases lying between them. The CDR3 is made up of 16 amino acids. DNA of the CDR3: TGCGCCAGCAGCCAGTTCGGACTCTTCTCCCCAGAAGGGCAGTATTTT. It encodes CASSQFGLFSPEGQYF.